The 9 T cell receptor beta chains given below trace back to one sample, sequenced in a study of blood T cell repertoires in COVID-19. TCRdb's table, derived via immunoSEQ multiplex PCR, lists solely in-frame clones and lacks some. The sample records fewer than 250,000 clones, 84% being singletons. Material for sequencing was peripheral blood. The receptor source for this set is a woman of 80 years or more with COVID-19, enrolled during active disease.

V usage is TRBV28 and J usage is TRBJ1-3; D gene uncertain. CDR1 MDHEN and CDR2 SYDVKM come from the germline V gene. CDR3 length: 11 amino acids. V lost 7 bases to trimming and J lost 6 bases, with 7 bases between them. CDR3 DNA: TGTGCCAGCACCCTAGAAAACACCATATATTTT. Translation: CASTLENTIYF.

This chain uses TRBV2 with TRBJ1-6, with D possibly TRBD1 on 6 matching bases. Trimming stripped 6 bases from V and 9 bases from J, with 9 bases between. The CDR3 length is 12 residues. Germline CDR1 SNHLY, CDR2 FYNNEI. The CDR3 sequence: CASRGGGSPLHF. CDR3 nucleotide sequence: TGTGCCAGCAGGGGAGGGGGTTCACCCCTCCACTTT.

This sequence joins TRBV28 and TRBJ1-2; 8 nucleotides match TRBD1. The trim removed 7 bases at V and 2 bases at J, leaving 0 bases unmatched. This CDR3 comprises 12 residues. Germline assignment: CDR1 MDHEN and CDR2 SYDVKM. The CDR3 region is CASNRGNYGYTF. Here the CDR3 DNA reads TGTGCCAGCAACAGGGGGAACTATGGCTACACCTTC.

The V and J genes are TRBV27 and TRBJ1-6; possibly TRBD1 for D (6 bases). The CDR3 runs to 14 residues. Germline lookup yields CDR1 MNHEY and CDR2 SMNVEV (reference sequence). The ends were cut back, 3 bases at V and 7 bases at J, with 10 bases in the middle. The DNA for the CDR3 is TGTGCCAGCAGTTTGGGGGCCTTGAATTCACCCCTCCACTTT. Translated, it gives CASSLGALNSPLHF.

The chain couples TRBV7-9 to TRBJ1-6, with 9 bases identical to TRBD1. Germline V CDR1 and CDR2: SEHNR, FQNEAQ (reference sequence). V was pared by 5 bases and J by 12 bases, with 14 bases of the junction left unmatched. CDR3 length: 16 residues. The CDR3 reads CASSLNTGTGKVPLHF. For the CDR3, the DNA is TGTGCCAGCAGCCTCAATACCGGGACAGGGAAGGTACCCCTCCACTTT.

This chain joins TRBV19 and TRBJ2-4; no definite D call. Trimming left V 5 bases short and J 1 base short, with 6 bases between. Germline V lookup: CDR1 LNHDA, CDR2 SQIVND (reference sequence). This CDR3 is 13 amino acids long. DNA of the CDR3: TGTGCCAGTAGTTACCAGGCCAAAAACATTCAGTACTTC. Encoded protein: CASSYQAKNIQYF.

The J gene is TRBJ2-7, the V gene TRBV7-2; 10 bases are shared with TRBD2. Germline-derived CDR1 and CDR2 are SGHTA and FQGNSA. The J segment lost 7 bases and the V segment lost 2 bases, leaving 2 bases of the junction unmatched. This CDR3 has 13 residues. The CDR3 reads CASSLILAGEQYF. CDR3 DNA: TGTGCCAGCAGCTTAATACTAGCGGGGGAGCAGTACTTC.

The chain couples TRBV19 to TRBJ1-1; 10 positions agree with TRBD1. V was pared by 4 bases and J by 4 bases, with 6 bases of the junction left unmatched. The CDR3 sequence is 15 residues long. Per the germline V gene, CDR1 is LNHDA and CDR2 is SQIVND (reference sequence). CDR3 nucleotide sequence: TGTGCCAGTAGTAACGGTGGGACAGGGGTCACTGAAGCTTTCTTT. Its translation is CASSNGGTGVTEAFF.

A note on this clone: At the DNA level, this CDR3 is encoded by other sequences in the same sample as well. This chain uses TRBV19 with TRBJ1-5; weak D call: TRBD1 (6 bases). The V gene's germline CDR1 is LNHDA and CDR2 SQIVND (reference sequence). This CDR3 has 14 residues. V was pared by 3 bases and J by 4 bases, with 10 bases between. The CDR3 protein is CASSIGQSNQPQHF. The CDR3 nucleotides read TGTGCCAGTAGTATCGGACAGTCAAATCAGCCCCAGCATTTT.